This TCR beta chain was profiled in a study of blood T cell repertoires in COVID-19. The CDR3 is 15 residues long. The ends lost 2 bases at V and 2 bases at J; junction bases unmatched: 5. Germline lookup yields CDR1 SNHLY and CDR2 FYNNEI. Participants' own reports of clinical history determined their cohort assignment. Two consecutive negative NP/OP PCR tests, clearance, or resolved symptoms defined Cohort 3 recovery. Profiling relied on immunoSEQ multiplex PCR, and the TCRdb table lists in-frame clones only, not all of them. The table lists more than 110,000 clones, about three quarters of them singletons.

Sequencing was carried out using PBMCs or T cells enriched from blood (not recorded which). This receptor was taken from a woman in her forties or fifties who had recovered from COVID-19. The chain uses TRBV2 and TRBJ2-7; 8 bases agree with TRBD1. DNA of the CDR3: TGTGCCAGCAGTGAATTGGACAGGGAGGCCTACGAGCAGTACTTC. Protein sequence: CASSELDREAYEQYF.